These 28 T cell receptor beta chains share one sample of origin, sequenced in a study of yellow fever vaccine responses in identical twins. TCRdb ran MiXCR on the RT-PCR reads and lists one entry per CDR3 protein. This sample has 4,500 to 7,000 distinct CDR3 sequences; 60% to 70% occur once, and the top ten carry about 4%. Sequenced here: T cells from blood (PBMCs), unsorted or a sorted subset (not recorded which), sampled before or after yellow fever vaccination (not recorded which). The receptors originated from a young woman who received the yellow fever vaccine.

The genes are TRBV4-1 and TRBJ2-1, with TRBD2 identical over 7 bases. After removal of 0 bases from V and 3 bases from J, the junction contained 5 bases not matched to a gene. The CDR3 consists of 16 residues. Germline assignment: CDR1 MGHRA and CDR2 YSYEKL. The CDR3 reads CASSQEITGGYNEQFF. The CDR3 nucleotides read TGCGCCAGCAGCCAAGAGATAACGGGAGGCTACAATGAGCAGTTCTTC.

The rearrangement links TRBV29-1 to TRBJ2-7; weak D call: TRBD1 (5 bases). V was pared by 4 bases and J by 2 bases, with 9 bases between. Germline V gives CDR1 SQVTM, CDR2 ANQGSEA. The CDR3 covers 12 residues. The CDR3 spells CSVGSGTYEQYF. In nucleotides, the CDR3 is TGCAGCGTTGGGTCAGGGACCTACGAGCAGTACTTC.

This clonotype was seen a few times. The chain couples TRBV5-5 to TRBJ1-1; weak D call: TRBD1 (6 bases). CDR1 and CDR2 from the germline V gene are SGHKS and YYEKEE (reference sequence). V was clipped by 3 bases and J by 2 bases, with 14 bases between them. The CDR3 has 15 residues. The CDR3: CASSWWDTVNTEAFF. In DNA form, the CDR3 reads TGTGCCAGCAGCTGGTGGGACACTGTAAACACTGAAGCTTTCTTT.

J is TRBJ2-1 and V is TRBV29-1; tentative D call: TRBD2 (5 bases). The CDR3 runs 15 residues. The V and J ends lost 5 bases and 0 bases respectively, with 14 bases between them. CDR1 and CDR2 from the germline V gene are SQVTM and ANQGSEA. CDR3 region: CSVRRAESSYNEQFF. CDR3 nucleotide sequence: TGCAGCGTTAGAAGAGCGGAAAGCTCCTACAATGAGCAGTTCTTC.

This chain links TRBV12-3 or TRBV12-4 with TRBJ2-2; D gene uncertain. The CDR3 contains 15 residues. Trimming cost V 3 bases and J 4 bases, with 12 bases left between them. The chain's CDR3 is CASSFRRLITGELFF. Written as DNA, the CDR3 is TGTGCCAGCAGTTTCCGGCGGCTGATCACCGGGGAGCTGTTTTTT.

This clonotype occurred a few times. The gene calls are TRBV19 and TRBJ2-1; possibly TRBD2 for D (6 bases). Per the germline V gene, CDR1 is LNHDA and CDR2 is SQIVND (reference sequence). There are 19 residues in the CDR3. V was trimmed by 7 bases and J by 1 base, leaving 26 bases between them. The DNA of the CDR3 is TGTGCCAGTACCCCAAGGAGTCAGGGAGGTTCTTCTTCCTACAATGAGCAGTTCTTC. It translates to CASTPRSQGGSSSYNEQFF. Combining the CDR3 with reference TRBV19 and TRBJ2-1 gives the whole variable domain DGGITQSPKYLFRKEGQNVTLSCEQNLNHDAMYWYRQDPGQGLRLIYYSQIVNDFQKGDIAEGYSVSREKKESFPLTVTSAQKNPTAFYLCASTPRSQGGSSSYNEQFFGPGTRLTVL.

DNA for the CDR3: TGCGCCAGCAGTCAATCGTCGGATTCCCGGGCCTCGAACTATGGCTACACCTTC. It encodes CASSQSSDSRASNYGYTF. The V and J genes are TRBV23-1 and TRBJ1-2; no reliable D call. TRBV23-1 belongs to the ORF category, with a function that is uncertain. V dropped 0 bases and J dropped 2 bases, with 19 bases sitting between them. The CDR3 is 18 residues long.

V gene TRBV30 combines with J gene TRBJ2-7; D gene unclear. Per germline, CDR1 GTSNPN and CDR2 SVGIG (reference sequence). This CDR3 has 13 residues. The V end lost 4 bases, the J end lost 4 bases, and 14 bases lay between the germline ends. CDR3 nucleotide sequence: TGTGCCTGGAAAGGCGGAACCAAATACGAGCAGTACTTC. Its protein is CAWKGGTKYEQYF.

The CDR3 region is CASSLGQGAPNEQFF. CDR3 coding DNA: TGTGCCAGCAGCTTAGGTCAGGGGGCACCCAATGAGCAGTTCTTC. The rearrangement links TRBV11-2 to TRBJ2-1, with 8 bases lining up with TRBD1. With 1 base clipped from V and 6 bases from J, the junction kept 5 bases outside the gene matches. Germline loops: CDR1 SGHAT, CDR2 FQNNGV. This CDR3 spans 15 amino acids.

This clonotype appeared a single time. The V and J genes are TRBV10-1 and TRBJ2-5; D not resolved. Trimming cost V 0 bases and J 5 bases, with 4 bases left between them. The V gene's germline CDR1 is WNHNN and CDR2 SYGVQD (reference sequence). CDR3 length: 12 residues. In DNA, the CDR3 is TGCGCCAGCAGTGAGTCCGATGAGACCCAGTACTTC. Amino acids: CASSESDETQYF.

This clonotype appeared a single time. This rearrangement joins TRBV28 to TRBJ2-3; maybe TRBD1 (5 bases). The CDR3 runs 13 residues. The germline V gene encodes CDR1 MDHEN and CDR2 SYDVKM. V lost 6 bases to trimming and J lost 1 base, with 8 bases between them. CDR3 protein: CASRTDRTDTQYF. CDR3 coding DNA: TGTGCCAGCAGGACAGACCGCACAGATACGCAGTATTTT. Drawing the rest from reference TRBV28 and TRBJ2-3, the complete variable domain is DVKVTQSSRYLVKRTGEKVFLECVQDMDHENMFWYRQDPGLGLRLIYFSYDVKMKEKGDIPEGYSVSREKKERFSLILESASTNQTSMYLCASRTDRTDTQYFGPGTRLTVL.

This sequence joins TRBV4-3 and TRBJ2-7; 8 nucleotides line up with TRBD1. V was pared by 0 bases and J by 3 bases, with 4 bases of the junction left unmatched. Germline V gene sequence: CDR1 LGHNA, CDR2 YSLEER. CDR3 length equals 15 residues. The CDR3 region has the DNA TGCGCCAGCAGCCAAGACAGGGGGCTTTTCTACGAGCAGTACTTC. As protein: CASSQDRGLFYEQYF.

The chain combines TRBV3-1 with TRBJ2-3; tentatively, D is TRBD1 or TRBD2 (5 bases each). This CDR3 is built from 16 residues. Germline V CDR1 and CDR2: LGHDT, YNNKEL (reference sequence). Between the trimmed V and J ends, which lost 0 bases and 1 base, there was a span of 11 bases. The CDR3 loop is CASSQDGGSGTDTQYF. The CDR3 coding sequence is TGTGCCAGCAGCCAAGATGGGGGATCTGGCACAGATACGCAGTATTTT.

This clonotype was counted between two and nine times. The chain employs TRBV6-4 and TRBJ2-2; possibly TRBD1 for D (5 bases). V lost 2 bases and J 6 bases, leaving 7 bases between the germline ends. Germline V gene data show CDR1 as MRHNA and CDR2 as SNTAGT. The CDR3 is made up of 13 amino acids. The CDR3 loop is CASSDEGAGELFF. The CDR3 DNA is TGTGCCAGCAGTGACGAAGGGGCCGGGGAGCTGTTTTTT.

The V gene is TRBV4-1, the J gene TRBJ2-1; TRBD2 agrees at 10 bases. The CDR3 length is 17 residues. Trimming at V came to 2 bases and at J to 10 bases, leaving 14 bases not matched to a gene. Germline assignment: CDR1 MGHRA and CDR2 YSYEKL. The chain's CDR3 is CASSQTSSGRGSGEQFF. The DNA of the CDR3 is TGCGCCAGCAGCCAAACTTCCAGCGGGAGGGGGTCGGGAGAGCAGTTCTTC.

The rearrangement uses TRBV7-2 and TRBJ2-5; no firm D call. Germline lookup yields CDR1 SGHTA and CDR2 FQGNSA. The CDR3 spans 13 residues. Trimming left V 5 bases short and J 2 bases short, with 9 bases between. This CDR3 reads CASSTARQETQYF. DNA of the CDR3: TGTGCCAGCAGCACCGCTAGACAAGAGACCCAGTACTTC.

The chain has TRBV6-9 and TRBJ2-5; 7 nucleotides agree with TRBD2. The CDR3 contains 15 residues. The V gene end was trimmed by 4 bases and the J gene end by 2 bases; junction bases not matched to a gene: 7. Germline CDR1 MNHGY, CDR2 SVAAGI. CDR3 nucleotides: TGTGCCAGCAGTTTGCCTAGCGGCACACAAGAGACCCAGTACTTC. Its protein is CASSLPSGTQETQYF.

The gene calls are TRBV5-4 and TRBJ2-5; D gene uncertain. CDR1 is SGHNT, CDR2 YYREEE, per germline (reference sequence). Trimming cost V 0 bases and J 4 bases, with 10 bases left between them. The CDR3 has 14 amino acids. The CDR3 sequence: CASSLGSRPETQYF. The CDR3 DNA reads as TGTGCCAGCAGCTTGGGGTCTCGCCCAGAGACCCAGTACTTC.

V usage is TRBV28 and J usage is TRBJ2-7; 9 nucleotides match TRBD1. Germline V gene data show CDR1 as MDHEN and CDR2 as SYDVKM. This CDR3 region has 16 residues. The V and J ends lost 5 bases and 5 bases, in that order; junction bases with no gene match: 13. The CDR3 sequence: CASSPRAGQGVNEQYF. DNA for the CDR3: TGTGCCAGCAGTCCCCGAGCGGGACAGGGCGTGAACGAGCAGTACTTC. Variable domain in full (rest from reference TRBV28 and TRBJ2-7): DVKVTQSSRYLVKRTGEKVFLECVQDMDHENMFWYRQDPGLGLRLIYFSYDVKMKEKGDIPEGYSVSREKKERFSLILESASTNQTSMYLCASSPRAGQGVNEQYFGPGTRLTVT.

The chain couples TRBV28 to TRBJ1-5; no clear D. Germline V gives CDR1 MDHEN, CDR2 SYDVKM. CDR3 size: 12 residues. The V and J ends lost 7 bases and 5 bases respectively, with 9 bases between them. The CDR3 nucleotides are TGTGCCAGCACCTTTGGGGATCAGCCCCAGCATTTT. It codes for CASTFGDQPQHF.

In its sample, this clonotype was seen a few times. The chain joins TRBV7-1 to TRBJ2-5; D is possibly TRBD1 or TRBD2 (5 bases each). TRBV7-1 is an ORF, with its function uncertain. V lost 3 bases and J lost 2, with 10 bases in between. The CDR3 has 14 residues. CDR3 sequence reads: CASSSGGGQETQYF. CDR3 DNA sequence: TGTGCCAGCAGCTCGGGTGGGGGTCAAGAGACCCAGTACTTC.

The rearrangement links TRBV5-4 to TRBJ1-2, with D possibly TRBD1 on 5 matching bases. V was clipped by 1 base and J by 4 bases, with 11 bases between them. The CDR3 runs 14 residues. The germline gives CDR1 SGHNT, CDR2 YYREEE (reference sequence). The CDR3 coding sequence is TGTGCCAGCAGCTTGTCCGGGGGTTTCTATGGCTACACCTTC. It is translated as CASSLSGGFYGYTF.

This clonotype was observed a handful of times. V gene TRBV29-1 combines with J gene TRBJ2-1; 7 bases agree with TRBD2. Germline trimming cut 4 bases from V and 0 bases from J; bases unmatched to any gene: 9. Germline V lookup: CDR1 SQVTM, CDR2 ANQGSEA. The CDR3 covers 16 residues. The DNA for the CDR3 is TGCAGCGTTGTCCTAGCGGAACCGAGCTCCTACAATGAGCAGTTCTTC. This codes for CSVVLAEPSSYNEQFF.

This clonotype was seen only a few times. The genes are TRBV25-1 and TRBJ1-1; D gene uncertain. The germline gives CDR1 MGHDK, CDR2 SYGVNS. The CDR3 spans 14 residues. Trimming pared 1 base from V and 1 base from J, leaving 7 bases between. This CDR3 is CASSEFGRNTEAFF. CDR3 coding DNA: TGTGCCAGCAGTGAATTCGGGAGGAACACTGAAGCTTTCTTT.

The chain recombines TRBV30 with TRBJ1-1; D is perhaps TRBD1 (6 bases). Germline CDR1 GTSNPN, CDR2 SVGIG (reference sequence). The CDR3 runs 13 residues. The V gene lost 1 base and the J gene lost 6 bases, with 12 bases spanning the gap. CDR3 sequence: CAWSGRGGPEAFF. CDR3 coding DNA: TGTGCCTGGAGTGGCAGGGGAGGACCTGAAGCTTTCTTT.

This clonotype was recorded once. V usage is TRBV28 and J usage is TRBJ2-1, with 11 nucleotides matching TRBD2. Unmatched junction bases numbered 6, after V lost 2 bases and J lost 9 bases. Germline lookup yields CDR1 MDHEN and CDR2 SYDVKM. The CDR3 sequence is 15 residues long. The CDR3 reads CASSLIAGGPGEQFF. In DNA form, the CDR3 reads TGTGCCAGCAGTTTAATAGCGGGAGGGCCTGGTGAGCAGTTCTTC.

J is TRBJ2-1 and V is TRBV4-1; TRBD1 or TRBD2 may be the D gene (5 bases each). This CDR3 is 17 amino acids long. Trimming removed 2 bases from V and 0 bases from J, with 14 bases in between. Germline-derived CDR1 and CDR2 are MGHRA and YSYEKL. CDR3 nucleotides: TGCGCCAGCAGCCAACCACCCGGGACCTCCTCCTACAATGAGCAGTTCTTC. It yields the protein CASSQPPGTSSYNEQFF.

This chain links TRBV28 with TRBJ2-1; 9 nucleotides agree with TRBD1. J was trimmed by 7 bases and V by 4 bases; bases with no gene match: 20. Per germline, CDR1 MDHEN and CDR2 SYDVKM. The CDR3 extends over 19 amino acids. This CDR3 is CASSSSLGTGWISGNEQFF. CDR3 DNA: TGTGCCAGCAGTTCCTCCCTTGGGACAGGGTGGATTTCGGGGAATGAGCAGTTCTTC.